Below, 10 T cell receptor beta chains from the same sample are listed, as sequenced in a study of naive and memory T cell subsets. An oligonucleotide containing a UMI was ligated to the 3' end of TCR cDNA. Amplification of ligated cDNA took four PCR rounds with SP2 and nested alpha and beta constant primers. MiXCR, applied by TCRdb to the 5' RACE reads, yields one record per CDR3 protein. This sample carries roughly 56,000 distinct CDR3 sequences, about 7% of them seen once, and the ten largest clones take about a tenth. The receptors shown here come from a male donor in good health.

The chain has TRBV2 and TRBJ2-3, with 9 bases fitting TRBD1. Trimming removed 6 bases from V and 15 bases from J; junction bases left unmatched: 10. This CDR3 has 12 residues. CDR1 is SNHLY and CDR2 is FYNNEI in the germline V gene. The CDR3 DNA follows: TGTGCCAGCAGCCAGTCGGGACAGGGCATCTATTTT. Residues: CASSQSGQGIYF.

This clonotype came up many times. The chain employs TRBV20-1 and TRBJ2-1; 9 bases fit TRBD2. Germline loops: CDR1 DFQATT, CDR2 SNEGSKA (reference sequence). With V trimmed by 3 bases and J by 3 bases, 9 bases remained unmatched. CDR3 size: 16 residues. CDR3 nucleotide sequence: TGCAGTGCTAGCCCGCGCGCGGGAGGGGGCTACAATGAGCAGTTCTTC. Translating gives CSASPRAGGGYNEQFF.

This clonotype came up a few times. V usage is TRBV10-3 and J usage is TRBJ1-3; D is possibly TRBD1 (6 bases). The CDR3 contains 14 residues. V shed 8 bases and J shed 0 bases, with 11 bases lying between them. From germline, CDR1 is ENHRY and CDR2 SYGVKD. The CDR3 region has the DNA TGTGCCATCCGGGACAAAGACTCTGGAAACACCATATATTTT. As protein: CAIRDKDSGNTIYF.

The chain uses TRBV29-1 and TRBJ2-5, with TRBD2 matching over 8 bases. The germline gives CDR1 SQVTM, CDR2 ANQGSEA. The V segment lost 7 bases and the J segment 4 bases; nucleotides outside the gene matches: 8. This CDR3 spans 13 amino acids. CDR3 amino acids: CSAGGGFGETQYF. CDR3 sequence (DNA): TGCAGCGCCGGGGGGGGGTTCGGAGAGACCCAGTACTTC. The full variable domain, rest sourced from reference TRBV29-1 and TRBJ2-5, is SAVISQKPSRDICQRGTSLTIQCQVDSQVTMMFWYRQQPGQSLTLIATANQGSEATYESGFVIDKFPISRPNLTFSTLTVSNMSPEDSSIYLCSAGGGFGETQYFGPGTRLLVL.

This clonotype appeared a few times. The genes are TRBV11-1 and TRBJ2-5; D is possibly TRBD2 (6 bases). The V end lost 7 bases, the J end lost 6 bases, and 15 bases lay between the germline ends. The CDR3 sequence is 13 residues long. In germline, CDR1 is SGHAT, CDR2 FQDESV (reference sequence). Here the CDR3 DNA reads TGTGCCAGCACTGCGGGAACGGAGAAGACCCAGTACTTC. Encoded protein: CASTAGTEKTQYF.

This clonotype was recorded many times. The chain employs TRBV18 and TRBJ1-5, with D possibly TRBD1 on 5 matching bases. In germline, CDR1 is KGHSH, CDR2 LQKENI. The germline V and J ends were trimmed by 4 bases and 5 bases, with 12 bases remaining between them. The CDR3 extends over 14 amino acids. CDR3 sequence (DNA): TGTGCCAGCTCACGCGGCAGGGAGCATCAGCCCCAGCATTTT. Its translation is CASSRGREHQPQHF.

This clonotype was detected a few times. The rearrangement links TRBV21-1 to TRBJ1-1. TRBV21-1 is an annotated pseudogene. This CDR3 spans 15 amino acids. The chain's CDR3 is CASSKAMEMNTEAFF. The CDR3 DNA reads as TGTGCCAGCAGCAAAGCGATGGAGATGAACACTGAAGCTTTCTTT.

This clonotype has ten or more counts. This chain connects TRBV2 to TRBJ2-7, with 10 bases lining up with TRBD2. CDR1 is SNHLY, CDR2 FYNNEI, per germline. The CDR3 is 13 residues long. J lost 7 bases, V lost 10 bases, and 10 bases had no gene match. CDR3 sequence reads: CAMRRSGRYEQYF. For the CDR3, the DNA is TGTGCCATGCGCCGTAGCGGGAGGTATGAGCAGTACTTC.

In its sample, this clonotype was seen a few times. This chain connects TRBV7-8 to TRBJ1-3; 9 bases are a match to TRBD1. Trimming removed 3 bases from V and 1 base from J; junction bases left unmatched: 10. Germline assignment: CDR1 SGHVS and CDR2 FQNEAQ. The CDR3 spans 18 residues. CDR3 region: CASSFSGTGRASGNTIYF. Written as DNA, the CDR3 is TGTGCCAGCAGCTTCAGCGGGACAGGGAGGGCGTCTGGAAACACCATATATTTT. The full variable domain, with the rest looked up from reference TRBV7-8 and TRBJ1-3, is GAGVSQSPRYKVAKRGQDVALRCDPISGHVSLFWYQQALGQGPEFLTYFQNEAQLDKSGLPSDRFFAERPEGSVSTLKIQRTQQEDSAVYLCASSFSGTGRASGNTIYFGEGSWLTVV.

Ten or more counts support this clonotype. This chain joins TRBV14 and TRBJ2-1; 9 bases are shared with TRBD2. The germline V gene encodes CDR1 SGHDN and CDR2 FVKESK. The V segment lost 3 bases and the J segment 4 bases; nucleotides outside the gene matches: 7. CDR3 length: 16 residues. In nucleotides, the CDR3 is TGTGCCAGCAGCCAGGAGGTAGCGGGAGCTTACAATGAGCAGTTCTTC. Residues: CASSQEVAGAYNEQFF.